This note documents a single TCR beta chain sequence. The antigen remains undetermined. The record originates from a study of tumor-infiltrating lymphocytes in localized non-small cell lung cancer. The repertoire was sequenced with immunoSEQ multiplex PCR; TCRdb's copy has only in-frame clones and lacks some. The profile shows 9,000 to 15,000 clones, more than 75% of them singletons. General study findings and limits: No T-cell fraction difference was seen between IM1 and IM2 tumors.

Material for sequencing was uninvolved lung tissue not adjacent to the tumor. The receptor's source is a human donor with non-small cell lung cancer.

In DNA, the CDR3 is TGTGCCAGCAGCCAAAATCAGCCGGAGACCCAGTACTTC. Translated, it gives CASSQNQPETQYF. V gene TRBV14 combines with J gene TRBJ2-5, with unresolved D. This CDR3 contains 13 residues. Germline V gene sequence: CDR1 SGHDN, CDR2 FVKESK. Trimming took off 2 bases at V and 5 bases at J, with 9 bases between the two ends.